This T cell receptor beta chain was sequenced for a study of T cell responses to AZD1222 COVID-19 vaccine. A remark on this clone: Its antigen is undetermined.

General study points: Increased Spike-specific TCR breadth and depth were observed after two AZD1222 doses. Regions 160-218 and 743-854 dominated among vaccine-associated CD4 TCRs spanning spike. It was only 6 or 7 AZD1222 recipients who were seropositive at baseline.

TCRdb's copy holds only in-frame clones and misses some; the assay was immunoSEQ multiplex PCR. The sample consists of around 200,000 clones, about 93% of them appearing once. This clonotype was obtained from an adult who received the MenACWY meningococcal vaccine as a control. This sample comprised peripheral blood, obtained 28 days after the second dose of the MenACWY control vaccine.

CDR3 loop: CASSLTVDNYGYTF. CDR3 in DNA: TGCGCCAGCAGCTTAACAGTGGATAACTATGGCTACACCTTC. V usage is TRBV5-1 and J usage is TRBJ1-2, with no clear D. Trimming took 2 bases from V and 1 from J, leaving 9 bases between them. The CDR3 loop spans 14 amino acids. Germline V gene sequence: CDR1 SGHRS, CDR2 YFSETQ.